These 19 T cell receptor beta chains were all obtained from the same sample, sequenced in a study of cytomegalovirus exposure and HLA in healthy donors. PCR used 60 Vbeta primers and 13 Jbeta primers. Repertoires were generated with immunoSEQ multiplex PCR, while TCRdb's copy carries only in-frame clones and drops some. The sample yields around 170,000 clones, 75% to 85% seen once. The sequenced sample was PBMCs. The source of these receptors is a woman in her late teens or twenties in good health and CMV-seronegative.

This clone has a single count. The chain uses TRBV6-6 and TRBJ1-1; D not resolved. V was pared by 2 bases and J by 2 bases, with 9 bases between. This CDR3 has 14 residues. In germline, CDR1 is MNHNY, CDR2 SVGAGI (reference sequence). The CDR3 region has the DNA TGTGCCAGCAGTTACAGTCACCTAAACACTGAAGCTTTCTTT. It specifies CASSYSHLNTEAFF.

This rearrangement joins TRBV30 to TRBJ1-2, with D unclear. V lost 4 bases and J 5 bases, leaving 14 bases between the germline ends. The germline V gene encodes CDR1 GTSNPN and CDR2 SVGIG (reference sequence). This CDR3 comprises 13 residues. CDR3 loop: CAWNFMRLYGYTF. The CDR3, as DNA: TGTGCCTGGAATTTTATGCGGTTGTATGGCTACACCTTC. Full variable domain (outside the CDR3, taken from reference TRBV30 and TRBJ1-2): SQTIHQWPATLVQPVGSPLSLECTVEGTSNPNLYWYRQAAGRGLQLLFYSVGIGQISSEVPQNLSASRPQDRQFILSSKKLLLSDSGFYLCAWNFMRLYGYTFGSGTRLTVV.

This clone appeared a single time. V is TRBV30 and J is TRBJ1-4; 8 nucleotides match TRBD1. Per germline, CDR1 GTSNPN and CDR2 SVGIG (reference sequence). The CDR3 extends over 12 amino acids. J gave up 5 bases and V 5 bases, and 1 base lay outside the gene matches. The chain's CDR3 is CAWQGANEKLFF. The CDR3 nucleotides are TGTGCCTGGCAGGGGGCGAATGAAAAACTGTTTTTT.

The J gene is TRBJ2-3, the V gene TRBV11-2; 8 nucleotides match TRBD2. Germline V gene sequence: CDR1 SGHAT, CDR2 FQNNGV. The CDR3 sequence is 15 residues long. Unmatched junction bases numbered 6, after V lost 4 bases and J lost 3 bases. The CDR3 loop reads CASSSPGLDTDTQYF. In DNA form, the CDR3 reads TGTGCCAGCAGCTCACCGGGACTAGATACAGATACGCAGTATTTT.

The CDR3 region has the DNA TGTGCCAGCAGCTTAGCGTCTAGCCCCACAGATACGCAGTATTTT. Its translation: CASSLASSPTDTQYF. The rearrangement links TRBV7-9 to TRBJ2-3; D is perhaps TRBD2 (5 bases). The length of the CDR3 is 15 residues. Germline V gene lookup returns CDR1 SEHNR and CDR2 FQNEAQ (reference sequence). The ends were cut back, 0 bases at V and 2 bases at J, with 9 bases in the middle. The variable domain in full, with the rest retrieved from reference TRBV7-9 and TRBJ2-3, is DTGVSQNPRHKITKRGQNVTFRCDPISEHNRLYWYRQTLGQGPEFLTYFQNEAQLEKSRLLSDRFSAERPKGSFSTLEIQRTEQGDSAMYLCASSLASSPTDTQYFGPGTRLTVL.

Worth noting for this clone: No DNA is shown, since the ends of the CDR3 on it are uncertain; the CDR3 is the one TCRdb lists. The CDR3 is CASSFARGTRIEAFF. This chain uses TRBV12-1 with TRBJ1-1. TRBV12-1 is designated a pseudogene. With termini counted, the CDR3 has 15 amino acids.

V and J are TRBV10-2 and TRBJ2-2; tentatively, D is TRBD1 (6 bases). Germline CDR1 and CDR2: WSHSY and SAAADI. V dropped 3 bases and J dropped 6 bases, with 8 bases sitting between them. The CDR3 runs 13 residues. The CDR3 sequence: CASSDRGSGELFF. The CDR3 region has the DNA TGCGCCAGCAGTGACAGGGGATCCGGGGAGCTGTTTTTT.

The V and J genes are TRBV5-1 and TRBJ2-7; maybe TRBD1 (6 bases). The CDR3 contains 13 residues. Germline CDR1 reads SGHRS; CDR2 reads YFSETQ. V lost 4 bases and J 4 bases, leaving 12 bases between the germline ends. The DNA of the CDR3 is TGCGCCAGCAGCCTTGGGACAACTTACGAGCAGTACTTC. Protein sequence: CASSLGTTYEQYF.

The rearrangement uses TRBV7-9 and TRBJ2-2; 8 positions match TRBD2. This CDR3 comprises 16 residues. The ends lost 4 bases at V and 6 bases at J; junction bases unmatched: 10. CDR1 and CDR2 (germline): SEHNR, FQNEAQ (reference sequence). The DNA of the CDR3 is TGTGCCAGCAGCTACGTCCCGGGACTAGTTCCCGGGGAGCTGTTTTTT. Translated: CASSYVPGLVPGELFF.

The DNA for the CDR3 is TGCGCCAGCAGTCCCACTTCCTCGCACGATGAGCAGTTCTTC. Residues: CASSPTSSHDEQFF. The rearrangement links TRBV10-1 to TRBJ2-1; no clear D gene. Germline assignment: CDR1 WNHNN and CDR2 SYGVQD (reference sequence). This CDR3 has 14 amino acids. V lost 5 bases and J 8 bases, leaving 16 bases between the germline ends.

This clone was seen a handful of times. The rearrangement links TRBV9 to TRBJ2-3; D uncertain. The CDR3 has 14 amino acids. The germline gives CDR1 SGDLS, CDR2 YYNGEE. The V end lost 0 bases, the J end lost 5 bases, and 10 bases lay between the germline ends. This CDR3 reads CASSVEWAVDTQYF. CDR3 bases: TGTGCCAGCAGCGTAGAGTGGGCCGTAGATACGCAGTATTTT.

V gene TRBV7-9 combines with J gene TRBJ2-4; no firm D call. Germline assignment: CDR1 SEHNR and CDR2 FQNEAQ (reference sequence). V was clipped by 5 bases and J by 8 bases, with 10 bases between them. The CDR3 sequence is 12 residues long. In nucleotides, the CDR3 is TGTGCCAGCAGCCCCGCCGCGGACATTCAGTACTTC. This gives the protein CASSPAADIQYF.

CDR3 in amino acids: CASSHSGVAGADTQYF. CDR3 coding DNA: TGTGCCAGCAGCCATTCGGGGGTAGCGGGGGCAGATACGCAGTATTTT. This sequence joins TRBV28 and TRBJ2-3; 9 bases agree with TRBD2. Losses at the gene ends were 6 bases for V and 4 bases for J; bases not matched to a gene: 11. This CDR3 has 16 amino acids. Per the germline V gene, CDR1 is MDHEN and CDR2 is SYDVKM.

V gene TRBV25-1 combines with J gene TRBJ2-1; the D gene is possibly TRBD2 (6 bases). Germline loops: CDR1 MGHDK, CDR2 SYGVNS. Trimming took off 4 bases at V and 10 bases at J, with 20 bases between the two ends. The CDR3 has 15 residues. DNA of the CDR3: TGTGCCAGCAGTGCGTCACTAGCTCAAGATAGGGAGCAGTTCTTC. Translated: CASSASLAQDREQFF.

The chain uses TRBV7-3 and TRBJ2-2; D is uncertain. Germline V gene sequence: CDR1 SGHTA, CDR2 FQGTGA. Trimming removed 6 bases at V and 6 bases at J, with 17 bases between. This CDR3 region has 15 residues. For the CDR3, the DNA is TGTGCCAGCAGACCCGACACCCCCGACGCCGGGGAGCTGTTTTTT. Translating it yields CASRPDTPDAGELFF. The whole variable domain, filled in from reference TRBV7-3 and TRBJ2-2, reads GAGVSQTPSNKVTEKGKYVELRCDPISGHTALYWYRQSLGQGPEFLIYFQGTGAADDSGLPNDRFFAVRPEGSVSTLKIQRTERGDSAVYLCASRPDTPDAGELFFGEGSRLTVL.

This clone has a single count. The chain's CDR3 is CASVGGGTNYGYTF. In nucleotides, the CDR3 is TGTGCCAGCGTTGGGGGAGGAACTAACTATGGCTACACCTTC. The chain joins TRBV25-1 to TRBJ1-2, with a tentative D call TRBD1 (5 bases). The germline V and J ends were trimmed by 8 bases and 0 bases, with 13 bases remaining between them. Germline loops: CDR1 MGHDK, CDR2 SYGVNS. The CDR3 loop spans 14 amino acids.

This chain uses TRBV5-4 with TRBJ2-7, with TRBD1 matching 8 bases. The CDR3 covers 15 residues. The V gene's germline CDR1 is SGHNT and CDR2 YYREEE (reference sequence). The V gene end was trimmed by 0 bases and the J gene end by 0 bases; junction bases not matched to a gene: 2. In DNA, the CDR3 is TGTGCCAGCAGCTTGGCAGGGGGCAACTCCTACGAGCAGTACTTC. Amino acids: CASSLAGGNSYEQYF.

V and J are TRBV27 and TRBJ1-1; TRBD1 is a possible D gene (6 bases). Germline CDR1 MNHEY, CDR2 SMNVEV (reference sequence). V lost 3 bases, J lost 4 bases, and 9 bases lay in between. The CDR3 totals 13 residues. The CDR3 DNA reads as TGTGCCAGCAGTTTGGGGGGGCGCACTGAAGCTTTCTTT. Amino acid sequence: CASSLGGRTEAFF.

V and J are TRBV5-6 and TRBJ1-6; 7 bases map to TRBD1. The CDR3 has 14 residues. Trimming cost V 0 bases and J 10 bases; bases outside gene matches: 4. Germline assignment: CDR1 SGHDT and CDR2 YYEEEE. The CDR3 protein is CASSLGQGMSPLHF. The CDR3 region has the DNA TGTGCCAGCAGCTTGGGACAGGGTATGTCACCCCTCCACTTT.